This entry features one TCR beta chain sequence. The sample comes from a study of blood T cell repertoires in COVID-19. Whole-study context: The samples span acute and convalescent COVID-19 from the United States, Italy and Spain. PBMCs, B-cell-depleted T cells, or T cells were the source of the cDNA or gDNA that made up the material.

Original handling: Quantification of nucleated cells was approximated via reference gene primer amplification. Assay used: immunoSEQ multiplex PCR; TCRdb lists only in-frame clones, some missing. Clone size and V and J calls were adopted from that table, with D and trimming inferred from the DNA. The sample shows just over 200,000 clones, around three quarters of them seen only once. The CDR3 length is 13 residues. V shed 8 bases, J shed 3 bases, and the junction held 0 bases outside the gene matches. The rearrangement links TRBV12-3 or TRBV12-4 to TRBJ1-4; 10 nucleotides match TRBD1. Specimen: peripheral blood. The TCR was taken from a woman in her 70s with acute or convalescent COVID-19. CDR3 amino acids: CASGQGANEKLFF. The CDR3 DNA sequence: TGTGCCAGCGGACAGGGGGCTAATGAAAAACTGTTTTTT.